The clone carrying this T cell receptor beta chain was counted a few times. A single record per CDR3 protein comes from TCRdb applying MiXCR to the RT-PCR reads. The sample carries approximately 220,000 distinct CDR3 sequences, 38% recorded once. Between the trimmed V and J ends, which lost 5 bases and 4 bases, there was a span of 2 bases. Germline V gene data show CDR1 as MNHEY and CDR2 as SMNVEV (reference sequence). The CDR3 length is 11 residues. This sample was taken from a study of patients and donors after allogeneic stem cell transplantation. The sequencing sample was made of blood, either unsorted or a sorted T cell fraction (not recorded which). This sequence originates from a human donor who was either an allogeneic HSCT recipient or a stem cell or donor lymphocyte infusion donor (not recorded which). It is not recorded whose cells these are; they may come from a transplant donor. This sequence joins TRBV27 and TRBJ2-2; no reliable D call. This CDR3 reads CASSRTGELFF. In DNA, the CDR3 is TGTGCCAGCAGTCGCACCGGGGAGCTGTTTTTT.